What follows are 8 T cell receptor beta chains derived from one specimen sequenced in a study of blood T cells in healthy people across ages. Then a second PCR, running about 7 to 11 cycles, was carried out with a sample-barcoded 5' primer and a J-beta primer mix. TCRdb passed the 5' RACE reads through MiXCR, listing each CDR3 protein once. The data contain hundreds of thousands of distinct CDR3 sequences, 32% of them seen just once; the ten biggest clones take up approximately 15%. Sequencing was done on a sample of blood. These receptors were collected from a woman of 80 years or more in good health.

This clonotype was observed many times. The chain uses TRBV19 and TRBJ2-7; a weak D match, TRBD2 (5 bases). The CDR3 runs 14 residues. V was clipped by 7 bases and J by 2 bases, with 15 bases between them. Germline CDR1 and CDR2: LNHDA and SQIVND (reference sequence). The CDR3 protein is CASKNGNSPYEQYF. In nucleotides, the CDR3 is TGTGCCAGTAAGAACGGGAACTCCCCCTACGAGCAGTACTTC.

The chain carries TRBV9 and TRBJ2-3, with TRBD2 as a possible D gene (6 bases). The CDR3 totals 15 residues. Trimming pared 0 bases from V and 0 bases from J, leaving 8 bases between. Germline-derived CDR1 and CDR2 are SGDLS and YYNGEE. CDR3 DNA: TGTGCCAGCAGCGTAGAACTAGCCAGCACAGATACGCAGTATTTT. Its translation: CASSVELASTDTQYF.

This clonotype was counted ten times or more. The chain uses TRBV20-1 and TRBJ2-7, with D hard to call. Germline V lookup: CDR1 DFQATT, CDR2 SNEGSKA (reference sequence). Trimming took 1 base from V and 7 from J, leaving 11 bases between them. This CDR3 is 12 amino acids long. The CDR3 bases are TGCAGTGCTAGAGTTGTCCTGGGGGAGCAGTACTTC. It codes for CSARVVLGEQYF.

This clonotype was seen only a few times. A much larger clone differs from this one at a single base, so this may be a read error. The chain employs TRBV25-1 and TRBJ2-1; no firm D call. Trimming cost V 1 base and J 7 bases, with 11 bases left between them. The CDR3 is 14 residues long. Germline CDR1 is MGHDK and CDR2 is SYGVNS. The CDR3 reads CASSESGILNEQFF. CDR3 sequence (DNA): TGTGCCAGCAGTGAATCGGGCATATTAAATGAGCAGTTCTTC.

V usage is TRBV6-5 and J usage is TRBJ1-2; D is ambiguous. The CDR3 totals 15 residues. CDR1 and CDR2 (germline): MNHEY, SVGAGI. The V gene lost 8 bases and the J gene lost 7 bases, with 23 bases spanning the gap. This CDR3 reads CASSAESQGKGGYTF. CDR3 nucleotide sequence: TGTGCCAGCTCGGCAGAGTCTCAAGGGAAAGGTGGCTACACCTTC.

The rearrangement links TRBV7-2 to TRBJ1-1; tentative D call: TRBD1 (6 bases). The germline V gene has CDR1 SGHTA and CDR2 FQGNSA. The CDR3 spans 16 residues. Trimming cost V 1 base and J 0 bases, with 12 bases left between them. DNA for the CDR3: TGTGCCAGCAGCTTAGGCCCACAGGGATTGAACACTGAAGCTTTCTTT. It yields the protein CASSLGPQGLNTEAFF. Complete variable domain (other parts from reference TRBV7-2 and TRBJ1-1): GAGVSQSPSNKVTEKGKDVELRCDPISGHTALYWYRQSLGQGLEFLIYFQGNSAPDKSGLPSDRFSAERTGGSVSTLTIQRTQQEDSAVYLCASSLGPQGLNTEAFFGQGTRLTVV.

V gene TRBV6-1 combines with J gene TRBJ1-1; 8 positions agree with TRBD1. The CDR3 is 15 amino acids. V lost 6 bases and J lost 1; bases outside the gene matches: 7. Germline CDR1 is MNHNS and CDR2 is SASEGT. The CDR3 region is CASSTAGTGNTEAFF. The CDR3 coding sequence is TGTGCCAGCAGCACAGCCGGGACAGGGAACACTGAAGCTTTCTTT.

At least ten counts were recorded for this clonotype. This sequence joins TRBV27 and TRBJ2-1, with 7 bases that match TRBD2. Germline lookup yields CDR1 MNHEY and CDR2 SMNVEV (reference sequence). The CDR3 is 15 amino acids. V lost 7 bases to trimming and J lost 6 bases; unmatched junction nucleotides: 12. CDR3: CASTKAGIIGNEQFF. The CDR3, as DNA: TGTGCCAGCACTAAAGCGGGGATAATTGGCAATGAGCAGTTCTTC.